The 2 T cell receptor beta chains reported below all come from one sample, sequenced in a study of cytomegalovirus exposure and HLA in healthy donors. The study ran its PCR with 60 Vbeta and 13 Jbeta primers. Profiled with immunoSEQ multiplex PCR; TCRdb holds only in-frame clones, not every one. The sample yields approximately 100,000 clones, roughly 75% seen once. Sample: PBMCs. These receptors all come from a male donor in good health and CMV-seropositive.

This clone has just one count. J is TRBJ2-3 and V is TRBV18, with 11 bases identical to TRBD2. CDR1 and CDR2 (germline): KGHSH, LQKENI. J lost 2 bases, V lost 5 bases, and 6 bases had no gene match. This CDR3 spans 16 amino acids. CDR3 loop: CASSSGTSGNTDTQYF. For the CDR3, the DNA is TGTGCCAGCTCAAGCGGGACTAGCGGTAACACAGATACGCAGTATTTT.

Only a few counts were recorded for this clone. The V gene is TRBV7-3, the J gene TRBJ1-1, with D unclear. The V end was cut by 1 base, the J end by 4 bases, with 22 bases between. The CDR3 loop spans 18 amino acids. CDR1 and CDR2 (germline): SGHTA, FQGTGA. The CDR3 region is CASSLMVSKRVVGTEAFF. CDR3 coding DNA: TGTGCCAGCAGCTTAATGGTGTCTAAGAGGGTTGTTGGCACTGAAGCTTTCTTT.